This section outlines one TCR beta chain sequence together with its context. This entry is derived from a study of blood T cell repertoires in COVID-19. Turning to the study itself: COVID-19 samples collected from the United States, Italy and Spain covered acute and convalescent phases. PBMCs, B-cell-depleted T cells, or T cells provided the cDNA or gDNA that made up the material.

Sequenced by immunoSEQ multiplex PCR; TCRdb stores in-frame clones only, minus some. The sample has 100,000 to 150,000 clones, around 81% seen once; the top ten hold 3.8%. The germline V gene has CDR1 MDHEN and CDR2 SYDVKM. CDR3 length: 14 amino acids. After removal of 10 bases from V and 6 bases from J, the junction contained 12 bases not matched to a gene. This TCR derives from a woman between 50 and 59 years old with acute or convalescent COVID-19. Sequenced: peripheral blood. The rearrangement links TRBV28 to TRBJ2-7, with 10 bases matching TRBD2. DNA for the CDR3: TGTGCCACCTGCCCGGGACTAGCGATATTCGAGCAGTACTTC. Protein product: CATCPGLAIFEQYF. The whole variable domain, remainder taken from reference TRBV28 and TRBJ2-7, is DVKVTQSSRYLVKRTGEKVFLECVQDMDHENMFWYRQDPGLGLRLIYFSYDVKMKEKGDIPEGYSVSREKKERFSLILESASTNQTSMYLCATCPGLAIFEQYFGPGTRLTVT.